Each of the 29 T cell receptor beta chains below was sequenced from the same sample in a study of cytotoxic CD8 clonotypes in ibrutinib-treated CLL. Using immunoSEQ multiplex PCR, the repertoire was profiled, and TCRdb retains in-frame clones only, with some absent. This table has about 140,000 clones, approximately 77% appearing once. This specimen consisted of PBMCs, obtained after 12 months of ibrutinib treatment. The receptors here all came from a human donor with chronic lymphocytic leukemia.

The chain links TRBV4-1 to TRBJ1-5; 10 bases are a match to TRBD1. This CDR3 has 16 residues. Germline V gene sequence: CDR1 MGHRA, CDR2 YSYEKL. The V segment lost 2 bases and the J segment 4 bases; nucleotides outside the gene matches: 5. CDR3 DNA: TGCGCCAGCAGCCAAAGGCGGACAGGGGGAAATCAGCCCCAGCATTTT. It is translated as CASSQRRTGGNQPQHF.

This clone showed up just once. The V gene is TRBV2, the J gene TRBJ2-7, with 7 bases that match TRBD1. Germline CDR1 is SNHLY and CDR2 is FYNNEI. The CDR3 contains 15 residues. The V gene end was trimmed by 3 bases and the J gene end by 3 bases; junction bases not matched to a gene: 8. CDR3 residues: CASSDPGQAYYEQYF. The CDR3, as DNA: TGTGCCAGCAGTGACCCTGGACAGGCCTACTACGAGCAGTACTTC.

The chain joins TRBV28 to TRBJ1-2, with 9 bases identical to TRBD1. CDR1 MDHEN and CDR2 SYDVKM come from the germline V gene. This CDR3 is built from 13 residues. The trim removed 6 bases at V and 4 bases at J, leaving 3 bases unmatched. The CDR3 coding sequence is TGTGCCAGCAGGGGACAGGGAGGCTATGGCTACACCTTC. Translation: CASRGQGGYGYTF.

This clone appeared a few times. The V call is TRBV6-5, the J call TRBJ1-2; D possibly corresponds to TRBD1 (5 bases). This CDR3 spans 14 amino acids. Germline loops: CDR1 MNHEY, CDR2 SVGAGI. V was pared by 6 bases and J by 4 bases, with 15 bases between. In DNA, the CDR3 is TGTGCCAGCAGGTACAGTCAGGGAGGCTATGGCTACACCTTC. Translation gives CASRYSQGGYGYTF.

CDR3 protein: CASSLTPTDTQYF. DNA for the CDR3: TGCGCCAGCAGCTTGACCCCCACAGATACGCAGTATTTT. This chain joins TRBV5-1 and TRBJ2-3; D not certain. V was clipped by 1 base and J by 2 bases, with 5 bases between them. Looked up from germline, CDR1 is SGHRS and CDR2 is YFSETQ. The CDR3 totals 13 residues.

By frequency in the sample, this clone is medium-sized (0.01 to 0.1%). The chain couples TRBV5-6 to TRBJ1-1, with TRBD1 matching over 8 bases. The trim removed 5 bases at V and 3 bases at J, leaving 9 bases unmatched. Germline V gives CDR1 SGHDT, CDR2 YYEEEE. This CDR3 contains 15 residues. CDR3: CASSRLTGEYTEAFF. The CDR3, as DNA: TGTGCCAGCAGTCGACTGACAGGGGAGTACACTGAAGCTTTCTTT.

The V call is TRBV6-5, the J call TRBJ2-5, with D perhaps TRBD1 (5 bases). This CDR3 contains 14 residues. Per germline, CDR1 MNHEY and CDR2 SVGAGI. V lost 5 bases to trimming and J lost 0 bases, with 10 bases between them. As DNA, the CDR3 is TGTGCCAGCAGTCTATCAGGGTACCAAGAGACCCAGTACTTC. Translating it yields CASSLSGYQETQYF.

This chain joins TRBV7-2 and TRBJ2-1; D tentatively fits TRBD1 or TRBD2 (5 bases each). The CDR3 sequence is 14 residues long. CDR1 is SGHTA and CDR2 is FQGNSA in the germline V gene. Trimming stripped 7 bases from V and 2 bases from J, with 12 bases between. CDR3: CASTRGRAYNEQFF. CDR3 DNA: TGTGCCAGCACCCGGGGCAGGGCCTACAATGAGCAGTTCTTC.

This clone rates as medium-sized. This same CDR3 is encoded by further DNA sequences in the sample. The rearrangement joins TRBV2 to TRBJ1-5; a possible D gene is TRBD1 (6 bases). Trimming took off 1 base at V and 2 bases at J, with 6 bases between the two ends. The CDR3 has 14 residues. The V gene's germline CDR1 is SNHLY and CDR2 FYNNEI. The CDR3 nucleotides read TGTGCCAGCAGTGAAGACAGGGGCAATCAGCCCCAGCATTTT. Its protein product is CASSEDRGNQPQHF.

The count of this clone is one. The chain carries TRBV7-6 and TRBJ2-7; TRBD2 matches 8 bases. The germline V gene encodes CDR1 SGHVS and CDR2 FNYEAQ. The J segment lost 0 bases and the V segment lost 5 bases, leaving 3 bases of the junction unmatched. The CDR3 consists of 14 residues. The CDR3 loop reads CASSASGSSYEQYF. For the CDR3, the DNA is TGTGCCAGCAGCGCGAGCGGGAGCTCCTACGAGCAGTACTTC.

The gene calls are TRBV5-1 and TRBJ2-7; 8 bases are a match to TRBD1. CDR1 and CDR2 (germline): SGHRS, YFSETQ. The CDR3 length is 17 residues. Germline trimming cut 2 bases from V and 1 base from J; bases unmatched to any gene: 11. CDR3: CASSFGGTGYESYEQYF. The DNA for the CDR3 is TGCGCCAGCAGCTTTGGGGGGACAGGCTATGAATCCTACGAGCAGTACTTC.

V and J are TRBV29-1 and TRBJ1-2; D unclear. Germline V gene lookup returns CDR1 SQVTM and CDR2 ANQGSEA. The CDR3 has 11 residues. V shed 1 base and J shed 6 bases, with 6 bases lying between them. The CDR3 nucleotides are TGCAGCGTTGAAGCCAGGAATGGCTACACCTTC. Amino acids: CSVEARNGYTF.

This clone was recorded only once. This chain links TRBV5-6 with TRBJ2-3, with D perhaps TRBD1 (6 bases). Trimming took off 2 bases at V and 4 bases at J, with 8 bases between the two ends. Germline CDR1 SGHDT, CDR2 YYEEEE. The CDR3 covers 13 residues. The CDR3 region is CASSFRGSDTQYF. The CDR3 bases are TGTGCCAGCAGCTTCAGGGGATCAGATACGCAGTATTTT. The whole variable domain, remainder taken from reference TRBV5-6 and TRBJ2-3, is DAGVTQSPTHLIKTRGQQVTLRCSPKSGHDTVSWYQQALGQGPQFIFQYYEEEERQRGNFPDRFSGHQFPNYSSELNVNALLLGDSALYLCASSFRGSDTQYFGPGTRLTVL.

V usage is TRBV2 and J usage is TRBJ2-1; D perhaps matches TRBD1 (6 bases). Germline-derived CDR1 and CDR2 are SNHLY and FYNNEI. The CDR3 consists of 15 residues. V lost 7 bases to trimming and J lost 6 bases, with 19 bases between them. This chain's CDR3 is CASTPRAWGPNEQFF. The DNA for the CDR3 is TGTGCCAGCACCCCGAGAGCCTGGGGGCCCAATGAGCAGTTCTTC.

The V gene is TRBV13, the J gene TRBJ1-3; weak D call: TRBD1 (5 bases). The CDR3 loop spans 19 amino acids. Trimming pared 3 bases from V and 0 bases from J, leaving 21 bases between. Germline CDR1 is PRHDT and CDR2 is FYEKMQ (reference sequence). For the CDR3, the DNA is TGTGCCAGCAGCTTTGACATGAACTTATGGGGCGACTCTGGAAACACCATATATTTT. It codes for CASSFDMNLWGDSGNTIYF.

The CDR3 loop is CASSRGQPGKEGYTF. For the CDR3, the DNA is TGTGCCAGCAGCCGCGGACAGCCTGGAAAGGAGGGCTACACCTTC. The chain has TRBV2 and TRBJ1-2, with a weak D call TRBD1 (6 bases). The germline V gene encodes CDR1 SNHLY and CDR2 FYNNEI. This CDR3 has 15 residues. V gave up 6 bases and J gave up 8 bases, with 22 bases separating them.

This chain's CDR3 is CASSLVGTSGYLYNEQFF. The CDR3 nucleotides read TGTGCCAGCAGCTTAGTCGGGACTAGCGGGTACCTCTACAATGAGCAGTTCTTC. The chain links TRBV7-2 to TRBJ2-1; 12 positions agree with TRBD2. The CDR3 covers 18 residues. Losses at the gene ends were 1 base for V and 3 bases for J; bases not matched to a gene: 7. Per the germline V gene, CDR1 is SGHTA and CDR2 is FQGNSA.

The rearrangement joins TRBV19 to TRBJ1-1; D call uncertain. The CDR3 runs 13 residues. Germline V gives CDR1 LNHDA, CDR2 SQIVND (reference sequence). V lost 2 bases and J lost 4, with 8 bases in between. The CDR3 region has the DNA TGTGCCAGTAGTATAAGTCATGGCACTGAAGCTTTCTTT. Translated: CASSISHGTEAFF.

The chain has TRBV30 and TRBJ1-3; D is unclear. CDR3 length equals 12 residues. The germline CDR1 and CDR2 sequences are GTSNPN and SVGIG (reference sequence). Trimming removed 6 bases at V and 1 base at J, with 7 bases between. The DNA for the CDR3 is TGTGCCTGTTTAGGATCTGGAAACACCATATATTTT. Translation: CACLGSGNTIYF.

The genes are TRBV30 and TRBJ2-7, with 10 nucleotides matching TRBD2. The CDR3 has 15 amino acids. Unmatched junction bases numbered 10, after V lost 5 bases and J lost 3 bases. Germline V gene sequence: CDR1 GTSNPN, CDR2 SVGIG (reference sequence). The chain's CDR3 is CAWFSRTSGHYEQYF. CDR3 nucleotides: TGTGCCTGGTTTTCTCGGACTAGCGGACACTACGAGCAGTACTTC. The whole variable domain, remainder taken from reference TRBV30 and TRBJ2-7, is SQTIHQWPATLVQPVGSPLSLECTVEGTSNPNLYWYRQAAGRGLQLLFYSVGIGQISSEVPQNLSASRPQDRQFILSSKKLLLSDSGFYLCAWFSRTSGHYEQYFGPGTRLTVT.

The genes are TRBV7-2 and TRBJ2-7; 9 bases match TRBD1. The ends lost 3 bases at V and 4 bases at J; junction bases unmatched: 10. The CDR3 is made up of 16 amino acids. The germline V gene encodes CDR1 SGHTA and CDR2 FQGNSA. In DNA, the CDR3 is TGTGCCAGCAGCTTTCTCTCCGGGACAGGGTTGTACGAGCAGTACTTC. Residues: CASSFLSGTGLYEQYF.

The V gene is TRBV30, the J gene TRBJ1-1, with 7 positions matching TRBD1. CDR1 GTSNPN and CDR2 SVGIG come from the germline V gene (reference sequence). The CDR3 sequence is 12 residues long. After removal of 8 bases from V and 3 bases from J, the junction contained 6 bases not matched to a gene. The CDR3 DNA sequence: TGTGCCGTCGGCAGGGGGGACACTGAAGCTTTCTTT. Its protein is CAVGRGDTEAFF.

The V and J genes are TRBV27 and TRBJ2-2, with D unresolved. V gave up 6 bases and J gave up 6 bases, with 5 bases separating them. The CDR3 has 11 residues. Germline lookup yields CDR1 MNHEY and CDR2 SMNVEV (reference sequence). DNA for the CDR3: TGTGCCAGCAGCCATGCCGGGGAGCTGTTTTTT. It yields the protein CASSHAGELFF.

This chain connects TRBV9 to TRBJ1-4; TRBD1 aligns across 7 bases. J lost 3 bases, V lost 0 bases, and 2 bases had no gene match. The CDR3 is 15 residues long. Germline values: CDR1 SGDLS, CDR2 YYNGEE. The CDR3 loop is CASSVEGAANEKLFF. In DNA, the CDR3 is TGTGCCAGCAGCGTAGAGGGGGCGGCTAATGAAAAACTGTTTTTT.

The rearrangement uses TRBV5-1 and TRBJ2-1; TRBD2 matches 10 bases. The CDR3 covers 15 residues. J gave up 1 base and V 4 bases, and 2 bases lay outside the gene matches. Looked up from germline, CDR1 is SGHRS and CDR2 is YFSETQ. The chain's CDR3 is CASSLAGVSYNEQFF. The CDR3 nucleotides are TGCGCCAGCAGCCTAGCGGGGGTTTCCTACAATGAGCAGTTCTTC.

V gene TRBV10-1 combines with J gene TRBJ2-7, with a weak D call TRBD2 (5 bases). The CDR3 covers 18 residues. The germline V gene encodes CDR1 WNHNN and CDR2 SYGVQD (reference sequence). V dropped 1 base and J dropped 4 bases, with 23 bases sitting between them. The CDR3 protein is CASSEFRYAAVRTYEQYF. In nucleotides, the CDR3 is TGCGCCAGCAGTGAGTTTAGGTACGCCGCGGTACGGACTTACGAGCAGTACTTC.

This chain links TRBV28 with TRBJ1-1, with D possibly matching TRBD1 (6 bases). Germline V gives CDR1 MDHEN, CDR2 SYDVKM. The CDR3 consists of 14 residues. Between the trimmed V and J ends, which lost 4 bases and 4 bases, there was a span of 13 bases. The CDR3 here is CASSYRERGTEAFF. The CDR3 region has the DNA TGTGCCAGCAGTTACAGGGAAAGGGGCACTGAAGCTTTCTTT. Looking up the rest from reference TRBV28 and TRBJ1-1 gives the full variable domain: DVKVTQSSRYLVKRTGEKVFLECVQDMDHENMFWYRQDPGLGLRLIYFSYDVKMKEKGDIPEGYSVSREKKERFSLILESASTNQTSMYLCASSYRERGTEAFFGQGTRLTVV.

The chain has TRBV18 and TRBJ2-7; TRBD2 matches at 14 bases. This CDR3 comprises 21 residues. Germline CDR1 reads KGHSH; CDR2 reads LQKENI. V gave up 1 base and J gave up 0 bases; unmatched junction bases: 14. The CDR3 sequence: CASSPLWSGTSGSGSSYEQYF. For the CDR3, the DNA is TGTGCCAGCTCACCACTATGGTCGGGGACTAGCGGGAGCGGGAGCTCCTACGAGCAGTACTTC.

This clone was detected only a few times. The chain recombines TRBV28 with TRBJ2-5; no clear D. CDR3 length: 16 residues. Per germline, CDR1 MDHEN and CDR2 SYDVKM. V was cut by 8 bases and J by 0 bases, with 19 bases left in between. The CDR3 region has the DNA TGTGCCAGCCCATTTAGGCACAGAGAGTACCAAGAGACCCAGTACTTC. It codes for CASPFRHREYQETQYF. Full variable domain (rest looked up from reference TRBV28 and TRBJ2-5): DVKVTQSSRYLVKRTGEKVFLECVQDMDHENMFWYRQDPGLGLRLIYFSYDVKMKEKGDIPEGYSVSREKKERFSLILESASTNQTSMYLCASPFRHREYQETQYFGPGTRLLVL.